The sequence of this TCR beta chain was determined in a study of tissue T cells after allogeneic stem cell transplantation. Sequencing was performed with immunoSEQ multiplex PCR; in TCRdb, only in-frame clones are kept and a portion is missing. The sample has thousands of clones, about 52% seen once. Specified time point: mouse harvest day 7 after allogeneic transplant. Mouse grafts combined 10^7 T-cell-depleted bone marrow cells with 10^6 splenic CD5+ T cells. Findings and caveats of the study: Anatomically similar tissues had similar TCR repertoires within each patient.

As for this clone: No antigen is known for it. These gene names are mouse names. The read finishes 1 residue shy of the CDR3 end, and the germline J gene is used to complete it.

The CDR3 runs 12 residues. Germline-derived CDR1 and CDR2 are KGHPV and FQNQEV (reference sequence). Trimming took off 5 bases at V and 3 bases at J, with 5 bases between the two ends. J is TRBJ1-5 and V is TRBV26; D remains ambiguous. The sample taken for sequencing was gut tissue. The receptor was derived from a female BALB/c mouse given C57BL/6 T cells with graft-versus-host disease after an allogeneic hematopoietic cell transplant. The CDR3 reads CASSLRNQAPLF. CDR3 bases read: TGTGCCAGCAGTTTACGCAACCAGGCTCCGCTT.